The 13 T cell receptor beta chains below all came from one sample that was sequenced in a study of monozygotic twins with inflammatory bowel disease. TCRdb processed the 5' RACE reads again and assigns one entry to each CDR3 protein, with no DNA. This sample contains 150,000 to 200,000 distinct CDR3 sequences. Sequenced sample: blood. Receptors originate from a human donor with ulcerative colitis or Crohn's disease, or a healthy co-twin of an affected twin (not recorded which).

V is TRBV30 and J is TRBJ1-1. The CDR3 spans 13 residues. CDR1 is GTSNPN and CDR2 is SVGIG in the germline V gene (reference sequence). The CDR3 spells CAWSLGGLFEAFF.

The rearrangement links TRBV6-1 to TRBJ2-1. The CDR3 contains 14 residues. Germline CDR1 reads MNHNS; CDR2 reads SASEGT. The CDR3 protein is CASNYDGVHGEQFF.

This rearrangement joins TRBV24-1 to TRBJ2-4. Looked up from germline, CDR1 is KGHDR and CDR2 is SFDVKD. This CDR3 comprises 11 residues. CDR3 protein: CATSDLDHQYF.

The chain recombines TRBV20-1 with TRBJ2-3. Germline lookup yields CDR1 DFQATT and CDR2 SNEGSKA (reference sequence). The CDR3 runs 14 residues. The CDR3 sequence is CSADSGFWADTQYF.

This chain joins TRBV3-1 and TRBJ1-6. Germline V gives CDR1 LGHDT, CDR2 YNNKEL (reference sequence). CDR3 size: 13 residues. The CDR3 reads CASSQKQSSPLHF.

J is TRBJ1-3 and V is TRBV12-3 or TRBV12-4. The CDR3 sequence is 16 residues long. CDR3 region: CASSPVGLFSGNTIYF.

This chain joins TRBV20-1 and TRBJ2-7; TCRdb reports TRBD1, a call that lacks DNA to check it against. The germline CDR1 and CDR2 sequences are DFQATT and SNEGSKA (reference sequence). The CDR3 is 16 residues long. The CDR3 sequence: CSARSPRGARTYEQYF.

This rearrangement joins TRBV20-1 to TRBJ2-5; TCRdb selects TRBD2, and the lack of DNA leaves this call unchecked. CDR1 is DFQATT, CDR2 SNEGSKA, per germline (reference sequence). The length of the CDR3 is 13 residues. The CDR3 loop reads CSARLAGQETQYF.

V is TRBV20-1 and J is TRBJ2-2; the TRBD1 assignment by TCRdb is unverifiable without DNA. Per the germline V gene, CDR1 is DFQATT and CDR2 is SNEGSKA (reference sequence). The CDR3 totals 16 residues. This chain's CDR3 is CSARDLRASNTGELFF.

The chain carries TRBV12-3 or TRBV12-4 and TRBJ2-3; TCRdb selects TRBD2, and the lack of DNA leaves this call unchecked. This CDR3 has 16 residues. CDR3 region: CASSFLLAGVTDTQYF.

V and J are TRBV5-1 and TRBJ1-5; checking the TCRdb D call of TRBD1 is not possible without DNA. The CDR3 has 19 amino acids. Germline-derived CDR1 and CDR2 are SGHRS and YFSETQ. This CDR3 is CASSCPTNLWTGGNQPQHF.

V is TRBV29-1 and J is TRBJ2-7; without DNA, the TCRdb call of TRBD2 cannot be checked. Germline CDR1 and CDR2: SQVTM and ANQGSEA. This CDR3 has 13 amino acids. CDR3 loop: CSVEGGSIHEQYF.

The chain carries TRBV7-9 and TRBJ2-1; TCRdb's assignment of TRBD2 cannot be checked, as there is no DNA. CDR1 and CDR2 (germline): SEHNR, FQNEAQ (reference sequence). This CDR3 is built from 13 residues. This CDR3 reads CASSQSGRDEQFF.